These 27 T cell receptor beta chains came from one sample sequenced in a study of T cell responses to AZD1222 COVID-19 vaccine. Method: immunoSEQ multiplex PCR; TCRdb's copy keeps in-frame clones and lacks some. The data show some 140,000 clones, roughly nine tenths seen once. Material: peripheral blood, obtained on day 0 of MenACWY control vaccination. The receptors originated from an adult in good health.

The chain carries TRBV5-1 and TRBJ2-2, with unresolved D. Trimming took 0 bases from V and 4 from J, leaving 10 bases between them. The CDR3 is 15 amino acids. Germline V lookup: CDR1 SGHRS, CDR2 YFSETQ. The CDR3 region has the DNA TGCGCCAGCAGCTTGGACTACACGCCCACCGGGGAGCTGTTTTTT. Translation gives CASSLDYTPTGELFF.

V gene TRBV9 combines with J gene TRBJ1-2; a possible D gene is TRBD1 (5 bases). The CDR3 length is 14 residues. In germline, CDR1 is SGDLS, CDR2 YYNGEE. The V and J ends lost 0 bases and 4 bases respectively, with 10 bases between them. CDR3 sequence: CASSVVGAGYGYTF. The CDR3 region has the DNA TGTGCCAGCAGCGTAGTTGGGGCGGGCTATGGCTACACCTTC.

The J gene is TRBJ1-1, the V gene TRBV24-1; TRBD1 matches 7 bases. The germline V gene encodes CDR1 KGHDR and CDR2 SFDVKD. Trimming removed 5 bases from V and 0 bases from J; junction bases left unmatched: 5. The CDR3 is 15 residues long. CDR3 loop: CATSVTGALNTEAFF. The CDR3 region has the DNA TGTGCCACCAGTGTTACAGGGGCTCTGAACACTGAAGCTTTCTTT.

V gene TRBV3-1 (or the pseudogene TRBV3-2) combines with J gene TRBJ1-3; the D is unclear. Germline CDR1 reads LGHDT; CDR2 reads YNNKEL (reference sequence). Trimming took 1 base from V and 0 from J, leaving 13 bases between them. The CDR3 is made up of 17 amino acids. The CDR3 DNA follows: TGTGCCAGCAGCCAAGTACAGTCAATTTACTCTGGAAACACCATATATTTT. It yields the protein CASSQVQSIYSGNTIYF.

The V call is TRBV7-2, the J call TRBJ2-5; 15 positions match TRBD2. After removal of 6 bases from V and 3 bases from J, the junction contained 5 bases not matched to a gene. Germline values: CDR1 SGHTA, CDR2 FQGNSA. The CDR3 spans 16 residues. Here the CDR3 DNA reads TGTGCCAGCAGTCGCGGACTAGCGGGAGGGAAAGAGACCCAGTACTTC. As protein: CASSRGLAGGKETQYF.

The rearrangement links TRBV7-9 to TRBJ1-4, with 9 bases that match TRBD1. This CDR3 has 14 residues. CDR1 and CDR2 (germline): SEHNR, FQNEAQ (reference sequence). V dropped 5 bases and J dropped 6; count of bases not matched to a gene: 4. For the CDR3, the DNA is TGTGCCAGCAGCATGAGGACAGGGGATGAAAAACTGTTTTTT. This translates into CASSMRTGDEKLFF.

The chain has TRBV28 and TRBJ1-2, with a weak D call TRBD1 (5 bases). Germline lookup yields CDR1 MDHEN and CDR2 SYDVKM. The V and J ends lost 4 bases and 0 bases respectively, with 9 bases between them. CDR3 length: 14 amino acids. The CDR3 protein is CASSSGASNYGYTF. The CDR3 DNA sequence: TGTGCCAGCAGTTCCGGGGCTTCTAACTATGGCTACACCTTC.

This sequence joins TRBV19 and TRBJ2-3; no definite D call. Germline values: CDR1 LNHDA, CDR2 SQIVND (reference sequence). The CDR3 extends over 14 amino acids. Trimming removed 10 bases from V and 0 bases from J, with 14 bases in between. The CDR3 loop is CATPINTSTDTQYF. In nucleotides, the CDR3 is TGTGCCACCCCGATTAATACCAGCACAGATACGCAGTATTTT.

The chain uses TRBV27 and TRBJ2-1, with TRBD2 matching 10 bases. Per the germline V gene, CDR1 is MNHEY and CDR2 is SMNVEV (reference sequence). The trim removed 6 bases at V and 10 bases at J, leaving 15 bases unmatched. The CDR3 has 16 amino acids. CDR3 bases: TGTGCCAGCAGCCCCAATGGACGGCTAGCGGGAGAGGAGCAGTTCTTC. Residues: CASSPNGRLAGEEQFF.

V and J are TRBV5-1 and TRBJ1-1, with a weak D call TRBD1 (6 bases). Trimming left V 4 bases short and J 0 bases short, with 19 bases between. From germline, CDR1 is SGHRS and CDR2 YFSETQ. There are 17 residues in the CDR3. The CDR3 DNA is TGCGCCAGCAGCCGCGATTCGGGGGCAGGAATGAACACTGAAGCTTTCTTT. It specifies CASSRDSGAGMNTEAFF.

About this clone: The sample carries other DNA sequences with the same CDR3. The CDR3 DNA is TGTGCCAGCAGCTTGAGGGGGACTGAAGCTTTCTTT. It translates to CASSLRGTEAFF. This rearrangement joins TRBV5-6 to TRBJ1-1, with a possible D match to TRBD1 (6 bases). The germline V gene encodes CDR1 SGHDT and CDR2 YYEEEE. The V and J ends lost 1 base and 5 bases respectively, with 6 bases between them. This CDR3 is 12 amino acids long.

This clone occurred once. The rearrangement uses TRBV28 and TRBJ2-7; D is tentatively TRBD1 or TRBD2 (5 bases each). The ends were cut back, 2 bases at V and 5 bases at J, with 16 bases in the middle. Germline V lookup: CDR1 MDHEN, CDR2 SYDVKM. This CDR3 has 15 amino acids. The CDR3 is CASSLGTPSRDEQYV. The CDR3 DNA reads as TGTGCCAGCAGTTTAGGGACCCCCTCCCGGGACGAGCAGTACGTC.

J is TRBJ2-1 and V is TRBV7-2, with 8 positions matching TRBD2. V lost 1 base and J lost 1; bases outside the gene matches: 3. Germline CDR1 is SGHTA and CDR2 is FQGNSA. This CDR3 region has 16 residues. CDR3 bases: TGTGCCAGCAGCTTAGTGGGCGGGAGGTCCTACAATGAGCAGTTCTTC. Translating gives CASSLVGGRSYNEQFF.

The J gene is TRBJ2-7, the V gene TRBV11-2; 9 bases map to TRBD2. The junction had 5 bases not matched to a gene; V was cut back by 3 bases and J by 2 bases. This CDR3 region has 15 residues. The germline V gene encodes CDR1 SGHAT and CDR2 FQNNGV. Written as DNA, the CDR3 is TGTGCCAGCAGCTTGGCGGGGGGGGTTACCTACGAGCAGTACGTC. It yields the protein CASSLAGGVTYEQYV.

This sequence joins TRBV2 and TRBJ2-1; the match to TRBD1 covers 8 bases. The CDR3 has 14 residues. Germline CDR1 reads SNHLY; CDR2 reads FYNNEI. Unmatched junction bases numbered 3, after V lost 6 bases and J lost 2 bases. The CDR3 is CASRPGGAYNEQFF. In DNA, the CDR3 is TGTGCCAGCAGACCAGGGGGCGCCTACAATGAGCAGTTCTTC.

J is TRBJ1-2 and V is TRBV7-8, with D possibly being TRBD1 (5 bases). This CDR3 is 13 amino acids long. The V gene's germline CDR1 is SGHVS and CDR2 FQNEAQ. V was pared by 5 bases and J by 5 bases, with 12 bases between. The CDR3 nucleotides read TGTGCCAGCAGCCGACGGGACGGATATGGCTACACCTTC. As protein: CASSRRDGYGYTF.

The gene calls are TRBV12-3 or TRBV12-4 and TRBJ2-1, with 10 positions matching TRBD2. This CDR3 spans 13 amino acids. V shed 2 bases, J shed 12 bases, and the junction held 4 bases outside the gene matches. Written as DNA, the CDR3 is TGTGCCAGCAGTTTACCGGGACTAGCGCCGCAGTTCTTC. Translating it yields CASSLPGLAPQFF.

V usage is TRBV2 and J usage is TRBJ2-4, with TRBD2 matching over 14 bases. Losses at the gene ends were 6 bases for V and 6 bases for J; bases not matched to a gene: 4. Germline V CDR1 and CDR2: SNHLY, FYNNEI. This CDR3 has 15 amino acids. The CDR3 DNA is TGTGCCAGCAGCGCGACTAGCGGGAGGGCAAACATTCAGTACTTC. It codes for CASSATSGRANIQYF. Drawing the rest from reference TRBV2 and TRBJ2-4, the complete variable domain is EPEVTQTPSHQVTQMGQEVILRCVPISNHLYFYWYRQILGQKVEFLVSFYNNEISEKSEIFDDQFSVERPDGSNFTLKIRSTKLEDSAMYFCASSATSGRANIQYFGAGTRLSVL.

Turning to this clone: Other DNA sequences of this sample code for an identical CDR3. The CDR3 bases are TGCAGCGTGGACAGGGCGATGAACACTGAAGCTTTCTTT. This sequence encodes CSVDRAMNTEAFF. The chain couples TRBV29-1 to TRBJ1-1; 8 nucleotides align to TRBD1. The CDR3 runs to 13 residues. V was pared by 6 bases and J by 0 bases, with 3 bases of the junction left unmatched. Germline values: CDR1 SQVTM, CDR2 ANQGSEA.

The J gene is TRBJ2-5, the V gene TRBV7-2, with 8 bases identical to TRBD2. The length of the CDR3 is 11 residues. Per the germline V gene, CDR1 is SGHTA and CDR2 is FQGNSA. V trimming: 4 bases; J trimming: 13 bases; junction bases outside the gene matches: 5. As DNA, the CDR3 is TGTGCCAGCAGCTCGGGGACTAGTCGGTACTTC. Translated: CASSSGTSRYF.

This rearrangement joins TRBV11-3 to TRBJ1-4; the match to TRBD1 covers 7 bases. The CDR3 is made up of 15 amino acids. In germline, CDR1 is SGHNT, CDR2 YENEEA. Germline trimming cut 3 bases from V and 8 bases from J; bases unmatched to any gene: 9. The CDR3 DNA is TGTGCCAGCAGCTTTCTCAGGGGGGGTGTCGAAAAACTGTTTTTT. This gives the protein CASSFLRGGVEKLFF. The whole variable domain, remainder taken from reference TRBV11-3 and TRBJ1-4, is EAGVVQSPRYKIIEKKQPVAFWCNPISGHNTLYWYLQNLGQGPELLIRYENEEAVDDSQLPKDRFSAERLKGVDSTLKIQPAELGDSAVYLCASSFLRGGVEKLFFGSGTQLSVL.

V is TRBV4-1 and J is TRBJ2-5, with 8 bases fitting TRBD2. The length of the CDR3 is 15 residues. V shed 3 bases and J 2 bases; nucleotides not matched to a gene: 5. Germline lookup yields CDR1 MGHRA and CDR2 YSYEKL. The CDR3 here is CASSHQTSVQETQYF. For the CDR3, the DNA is TGCGCCAGCAGCCACCAGACTAGCGTACAAGAGACCCAGTACTTC.

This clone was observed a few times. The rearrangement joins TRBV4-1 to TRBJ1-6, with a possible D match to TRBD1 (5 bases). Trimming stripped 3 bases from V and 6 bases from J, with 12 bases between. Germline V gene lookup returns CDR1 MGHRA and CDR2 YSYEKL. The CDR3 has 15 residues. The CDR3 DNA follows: TGCGCCAGCAGCCAGGCTTCCGGGGGTAATTCACCCCTCCACTTT. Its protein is CASSQASGGNSPLHF.

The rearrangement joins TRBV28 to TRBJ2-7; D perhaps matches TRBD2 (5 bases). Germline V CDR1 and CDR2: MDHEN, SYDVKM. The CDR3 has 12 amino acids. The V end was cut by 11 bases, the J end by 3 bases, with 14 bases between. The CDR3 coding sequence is TGTGCCGCCGGCCGGGGAGACTACGAGCAGTACGTC. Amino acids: CAAGRGDYEQYV.

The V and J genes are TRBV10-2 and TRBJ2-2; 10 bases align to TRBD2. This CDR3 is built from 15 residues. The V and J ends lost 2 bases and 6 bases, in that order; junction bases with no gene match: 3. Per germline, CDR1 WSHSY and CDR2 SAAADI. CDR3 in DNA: TGCGCCAGCAGTGAGCCTAGCGGGGGTCCCGGGGAGCTGTTTTTT. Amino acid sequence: CASSEPSGGPGELFF.

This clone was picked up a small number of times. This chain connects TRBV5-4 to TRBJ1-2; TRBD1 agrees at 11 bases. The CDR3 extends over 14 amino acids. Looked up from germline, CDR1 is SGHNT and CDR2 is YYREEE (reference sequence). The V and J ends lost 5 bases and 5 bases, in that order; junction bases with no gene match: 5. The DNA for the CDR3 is TGTGCCAGCAGGGGGGGACAGGGGGTTTATGGCTACACCTTC. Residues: CASRGGQGVYGYTF.

In DNA, the CDR3 is TGTGCCAGCACCGCGAGGGGGACAGGGGGCCTTCTCGCATCTCGCAACTATGGCTACACCTTC. It yields the protein CASTARGTGGLLASRNYGYTF. The chain uses TRBV27 and TRBJ1-2, with 12 bases aligning to TRBD1. Losses at the gene ends were 7 bases for V and 2 bases for J; bases not matched to a gene: 23. In germline, CDR1 is MNHEY, CDR2 SMNVEV (reference sequence). This CDR3 is 21 amino acids long.